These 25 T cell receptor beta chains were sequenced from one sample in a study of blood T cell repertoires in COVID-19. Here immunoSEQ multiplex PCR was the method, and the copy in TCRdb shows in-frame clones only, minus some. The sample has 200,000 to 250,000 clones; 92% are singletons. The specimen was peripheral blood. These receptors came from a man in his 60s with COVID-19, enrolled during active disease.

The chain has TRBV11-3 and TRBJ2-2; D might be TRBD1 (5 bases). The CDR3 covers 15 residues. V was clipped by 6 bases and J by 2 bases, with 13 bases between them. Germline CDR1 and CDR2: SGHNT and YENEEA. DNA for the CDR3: TGTGCCAGCAGTGACCGACAGCGAAACACCGGGGAGCTGTTTTTT. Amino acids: CASSDRQRNTGELFF.

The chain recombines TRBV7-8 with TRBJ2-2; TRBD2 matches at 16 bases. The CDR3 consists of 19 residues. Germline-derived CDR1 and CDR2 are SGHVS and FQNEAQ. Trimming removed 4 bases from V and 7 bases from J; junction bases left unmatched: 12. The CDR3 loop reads CASSSQGLAGGLGSGELFF. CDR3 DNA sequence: TGTGCCAGCAGCTCTCAGGGACTAGCGGGGGGGCTAGGAAGCGGGGAGCTGTTTTTT.

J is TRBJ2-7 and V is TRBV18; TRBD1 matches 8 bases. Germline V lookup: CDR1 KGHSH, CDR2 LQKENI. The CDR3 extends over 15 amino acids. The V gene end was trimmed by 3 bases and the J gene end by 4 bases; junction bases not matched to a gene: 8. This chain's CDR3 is CASSPLAGGGYEQYF. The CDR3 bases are TGTGCCAGCTCACCCCTGGCAGGGGGCGGGTACGAGCAGTACTTC.

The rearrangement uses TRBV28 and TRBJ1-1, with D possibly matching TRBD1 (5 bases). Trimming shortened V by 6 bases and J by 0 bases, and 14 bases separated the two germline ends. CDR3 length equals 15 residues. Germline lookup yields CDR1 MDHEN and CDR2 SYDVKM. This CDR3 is CASRPQGRVNTEAFF. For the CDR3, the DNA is TGTGCCAGCAGGCCTCAGGGTAGGGTGAACACTGAAGCTTTCTTT.

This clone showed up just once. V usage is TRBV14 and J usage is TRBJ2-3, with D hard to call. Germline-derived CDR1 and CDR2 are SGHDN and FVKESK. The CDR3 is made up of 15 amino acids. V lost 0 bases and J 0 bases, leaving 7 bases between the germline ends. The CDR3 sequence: CASSQDRSSTDTQYF. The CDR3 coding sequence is TGTGCCAGCAGCCAAGATCGGTCTAGCACAGATACGCAGTATTTT.

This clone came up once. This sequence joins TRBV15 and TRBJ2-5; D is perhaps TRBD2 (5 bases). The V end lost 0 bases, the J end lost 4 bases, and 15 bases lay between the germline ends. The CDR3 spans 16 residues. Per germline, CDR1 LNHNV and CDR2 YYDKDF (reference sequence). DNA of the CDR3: TGTGCCACCAGCAGAGAAGATGACTATACCATAGAGACCCAGTACTTC. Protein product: CATSREDDYTIETQYF.

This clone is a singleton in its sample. The CDR3 protein is CASMSGRGTAGELFF. In DNA form, the CDR3 reads TGTGCCAGTATGAGCGGGAGGGGAACGGCCGGGGAGCTGTTTTTT. The rearrangement joins TRBV19 to TRBJ2-2, with 10 bases matching TRBD2. V lost 7 bases and J lost 6; bases outside the gene matches: 8. The germline CDR1 and CDR2 sequences are LNHDA and SQIVND (reference sequence). This CDR3 comprises 15 residues.

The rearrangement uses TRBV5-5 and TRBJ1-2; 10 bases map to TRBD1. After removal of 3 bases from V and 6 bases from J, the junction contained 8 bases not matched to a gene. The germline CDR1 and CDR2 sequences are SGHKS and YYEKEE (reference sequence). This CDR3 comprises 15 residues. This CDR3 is CASSSYSGTGDGYTF. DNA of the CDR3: TGTGCCAGCAGCTCATACTCCGGGACAGGGGATGGCTACACCTTC.

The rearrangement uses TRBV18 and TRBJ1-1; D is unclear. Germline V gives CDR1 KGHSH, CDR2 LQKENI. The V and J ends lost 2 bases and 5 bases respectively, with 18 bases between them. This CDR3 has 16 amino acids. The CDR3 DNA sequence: TGTGCCAGCTCACCAGGTTCGGAGGGTTGGTTAACTGAAGCTTTCTTT. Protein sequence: CASSPGSEGWLTEAFF.

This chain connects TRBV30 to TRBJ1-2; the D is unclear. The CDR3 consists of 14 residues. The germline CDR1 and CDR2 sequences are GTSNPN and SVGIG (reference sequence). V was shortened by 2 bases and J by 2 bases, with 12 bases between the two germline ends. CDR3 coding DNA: TGTGCCTGGAGTCTCCGGCGGGAAAACTATGGCTACACCTTC. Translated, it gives CAWSLRRENYGYTF. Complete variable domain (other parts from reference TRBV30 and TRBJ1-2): SQTIHQWPATLVQPVGSPLSLECTVEGTSNPNLYWYRQAAGRGLQLLFYSVGIGQISSEVPQNLSASRPQDRQFILSSKKLLLSDSGFYLCAWSLRRENYGYTFGSGTRLTVV.

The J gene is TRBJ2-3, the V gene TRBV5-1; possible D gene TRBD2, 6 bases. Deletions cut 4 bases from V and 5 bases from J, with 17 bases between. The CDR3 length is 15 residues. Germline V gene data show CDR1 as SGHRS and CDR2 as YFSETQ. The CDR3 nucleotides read TGCGCCAGCAGCGAGCGGGCCACTCGAGGAGATACGCAGTATTTT. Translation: CASSERATRGDTQYF.

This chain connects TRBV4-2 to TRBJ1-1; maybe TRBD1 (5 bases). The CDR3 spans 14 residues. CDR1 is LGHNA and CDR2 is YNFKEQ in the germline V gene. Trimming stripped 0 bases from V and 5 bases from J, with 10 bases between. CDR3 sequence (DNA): TGTGCCAGCAGCCAAGATCCCAGACAGACTGAAGCTTTCTTT. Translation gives CASSQDPRQTEAFF.

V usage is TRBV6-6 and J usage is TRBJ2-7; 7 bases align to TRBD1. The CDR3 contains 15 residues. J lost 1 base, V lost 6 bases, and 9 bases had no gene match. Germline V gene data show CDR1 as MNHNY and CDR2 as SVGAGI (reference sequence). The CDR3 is CASSFTGERSYEQYF. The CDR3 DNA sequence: TGTGCCAGCAGCTTTACAGGGGAACGGTCCTACGAGCAGTACTTC.

CDR3 bases: TGTGCCAGCTCACCAGTACAGGGTTCCGAGCAGTACTTC. Its protein is CASSPVQGSEQYF. The chain combines TRBV18 with TRBJ2-7; TRBD1 is a possible D gene (6 bases). Germline values: CDR1 KGHSH, CDR2 LQKENI. V lost 2 bases, J lost 6 bases, and 11 bases lay in between. This CDR3 spans 13 amino acids.

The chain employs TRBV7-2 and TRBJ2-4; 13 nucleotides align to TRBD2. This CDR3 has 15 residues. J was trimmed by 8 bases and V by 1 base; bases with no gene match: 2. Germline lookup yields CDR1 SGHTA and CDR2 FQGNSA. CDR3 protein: CASSLEGTSGDIQYF. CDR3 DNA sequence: TGTGCCAGCAGCTTAGAAGGGACTAGCGGGGACATTCAGTACTTC.

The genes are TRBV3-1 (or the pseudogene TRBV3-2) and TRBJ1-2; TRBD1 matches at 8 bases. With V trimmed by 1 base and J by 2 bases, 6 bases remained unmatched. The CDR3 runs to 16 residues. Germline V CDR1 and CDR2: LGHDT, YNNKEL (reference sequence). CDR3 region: CASSQATGGANYGYTF. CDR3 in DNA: TGTGCCAGCAGCCAAGCCACAGGGGGTGCAAACTATGGCTACACCTTC.

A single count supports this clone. Written as DNA, the CDR3 is TGCGCCAGCAGCGAGACAGGGTCCTATGGCTACACCTTC. The encoded protein is CASSETGSYGYTF. The chain combines TRBV5-1 with TRBJ1-2, with 7 bases that match TRBD1. Unmatched junction bases numbered 4, after V lost 4 bases and J lost 4 bases. The germline V gene has CDR1 SGHRS and CDR2 YFSETQ. There are 13 residues in the CDR3.

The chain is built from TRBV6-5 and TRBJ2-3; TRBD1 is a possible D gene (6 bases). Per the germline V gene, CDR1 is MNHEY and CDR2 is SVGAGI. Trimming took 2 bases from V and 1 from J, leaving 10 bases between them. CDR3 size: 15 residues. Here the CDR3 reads CASSYGTSRTDTQYF. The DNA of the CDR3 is TGTGCCAGCAGTTACGGGACAAGCCGCACAGATACGCAGTATTTT.

This CDR3 is CARASEGGSSYNEQFF. Here the CDR3 DNA reads TGTGCCAGGGCCAGTGAGGGAGGGAGCTCCTACAATGAGCAGTTCTTC. V and J are TRBV2 and TRBJ2-1; TRBD2 matches at 7 bases. Germline loops: CDR1 SNHLY, CDR2 FYNNEI. V dropped 9 bases and J dropped 0; count of bases not matched to a gene: 11. CDR3 length equals 16 residues.

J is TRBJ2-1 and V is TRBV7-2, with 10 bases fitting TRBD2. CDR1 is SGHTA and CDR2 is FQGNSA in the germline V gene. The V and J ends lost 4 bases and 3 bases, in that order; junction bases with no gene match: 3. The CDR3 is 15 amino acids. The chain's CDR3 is CASSSSSGSYNEQFF. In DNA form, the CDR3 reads TGTGCCAGCAGCTCCTCTAGCGGGAGCTACAATGAGCAGTTCTTC.

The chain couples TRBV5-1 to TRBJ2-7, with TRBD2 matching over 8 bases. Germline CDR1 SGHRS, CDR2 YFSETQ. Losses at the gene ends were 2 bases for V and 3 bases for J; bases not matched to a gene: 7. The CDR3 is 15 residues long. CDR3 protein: CASSLTPGTSYEQYF. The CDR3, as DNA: TGCGCCAGCAGCTTAACCCCCGGGACTAGCTACGAGCAGTACTTC. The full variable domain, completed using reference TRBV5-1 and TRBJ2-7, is KAGVTQTPRYLIKTRGQQVTLSCSPISGHRSVSWYQQTPGQGLQFLFEYFSETQRNKGNFPGRFSGRQFSNSRSEMNVSTLELGDSALYLCASSLTPGTSYEQYFGPGTRLTVT.

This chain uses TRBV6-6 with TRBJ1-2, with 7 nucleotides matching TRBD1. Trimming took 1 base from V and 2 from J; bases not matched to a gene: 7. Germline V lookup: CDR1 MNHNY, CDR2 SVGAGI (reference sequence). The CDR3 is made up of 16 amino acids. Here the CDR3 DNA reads TGTGCCAGCAGTTACTGGCCGGGACAGTCAAACTATGGCTACACCTTC. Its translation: CASSYWPGQSNYGYTF.

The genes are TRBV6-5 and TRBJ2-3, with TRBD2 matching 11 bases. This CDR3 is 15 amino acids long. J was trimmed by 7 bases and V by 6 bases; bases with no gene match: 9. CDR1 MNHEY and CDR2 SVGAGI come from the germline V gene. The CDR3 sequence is CASRTVAGGPNTQYF. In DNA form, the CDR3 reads TGTGCCAGCAGAACCGTAGCGGGAGGGCCGAATACGCAGTATTTT.

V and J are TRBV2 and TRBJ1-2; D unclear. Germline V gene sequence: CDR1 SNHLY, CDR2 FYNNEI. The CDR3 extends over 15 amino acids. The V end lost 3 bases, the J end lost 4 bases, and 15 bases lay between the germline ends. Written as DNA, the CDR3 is TGTGCCAGCAGTGATATGCGGGGAACCCTCTATGGCTACACCTTC. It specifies CASSDMRGTLYGYTF. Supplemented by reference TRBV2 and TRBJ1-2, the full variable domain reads EPEVTQTPSHQVTQMGQEVILRCVPISNHLYFYWYRQILGQKVEFLVSFYNNEISEKSEIFDDQFSVERPDGSNFTLKIRSTKLEDSAMYFCASSDMRGTLYGYTFGSGTRLTVV.

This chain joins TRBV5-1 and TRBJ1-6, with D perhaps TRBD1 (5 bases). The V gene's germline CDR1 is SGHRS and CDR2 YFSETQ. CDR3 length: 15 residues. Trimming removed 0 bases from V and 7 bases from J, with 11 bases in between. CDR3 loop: CASSLASGGNSPLHF. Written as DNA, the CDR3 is TGCGCCAGCAGCTTGGCCTCTGGGGGGAATTCACCCCTCCACTTT.